The clone carrying this TCR beta chain was counted ten times or more. The CDR3 length is 10 residues. Trimming stripped 3 bases from V and 7 bases from J, with 3 bases between. Looked up from germline, CDR1 is SNHLY and CDR2 is FYNNEI. This entry is derived from a study of Graves' ophthalmopathy and Graves' hyperthyroidism. RNA served as the template for amplifying TCR beta CDR3 regions. An initial RT-PCR round employing HTBI primers preceded a second-round multiplex PCR. TCRdb ran MiXCR on the multiplex PCR reads and lists one entry per CDR3 protein. The sample consists of some 1.1 million distinct CDR3 sequences, 35% to 40% of them appearing once.

The sample comprised peripheral blood or thyroid tissue (not recorded which). The clonotype was recovered from an adult man with Graves' hyperthyroidism. The chain uses TRBV2 and TRBJ2-5, with no clear D. CDR3 loop: CASSEGTQYF. The CDR3 coding sequence is TGTGCCAGCAGTGAGGGGACCCAGTACTTC.